This TCR beta chain came from a study of CD8+CD57+ T cells in acquired aplastic anemia listed by TCRdb under 2018. At the level of the whole study: DNA extracted from sorted CD4+ and CD8+ cells had a mean of around 3 ug, with a range of roughly 0.18 to 27.4 ug. CD8+CD57+ expansion was defined as frequency above the mean frequency observed in healthy subjects.

The germline V and J ends show losses of 5 bases and 5 bases respectively, and no gene match explains 5 bases of the junction. Spanning cysteine to phenylalanine, the CDR3 consists of 13 amino acids. Only the CDR3 region is kept as DNA, spanning 39 bases read in frame from base 1. The germline V gene encodes CDR1 SGHTA and CDR2 FQGNSA. The patients picked for sequencing were ones in whom flow cytometry had shown an expansion of CD8+CD57+ cells. All patients had severe acquired aplastic anemia diagnosed by International Study of Aplastic Anemia and Agranulocytosis and Camitta criteria. Patients had received no therapy at the time of blood sampling. In this study, sorted CD4+ and CD8+ T cells from the blood of healthy subjects and of severe aplastic anemia patients had their TCR repertoires deep-sequenced. Patients were enrolled under clinicaltrials.gov protocols 00001620, 01623167, 00001397, 00071045, 00081523 and 00961064 in the USA. Ficoll-Paque density gradient centrifugation was used to isolate peripheral blood mononuclear cells. CD4+ and CD8+ T cells were sorted by FACS or magnetic beads before DNA extraction.

TCR beta VDJ combination and CDR3 sequence profiling used genomic DNA as the template. TCR repertoire sequencing was run on an Illumina HiSeq 2000. Processing in the source paper ran as follows. Repertoires were assessed using TRBV/TRBJ rearrangement plots, CDR3 size and DJ length profiles, and Simpson's diversity index. The most abundant DNA sequence in the deep sequencing data was taken as the immunodominant clone. CDR3 amino acid sequences were checked for sharing across subjects and were also compared against the VDJdb database and published repertoires. TCRdb cleaned the public reads at Q25 with fastp, built clones with MiXCR and kept in-frame beta chains. A single entry per CDR3 protein holds the most common genes and DNA from its merged rows. The V and J calls, along with clone size, are taken from TCRdb and not from the paper's own processing. This sample lists 400,000 to 600,000 distinct CDR3 sequences; approximately 33% were detected once. Less than 0.85% of the sample is in the top ten clones.

The research as a whole found: About 28 CD8+ CDR3 sequences were found in both patients and controls but appeared to be highly expressed in patients and within the immunodominant clones of the patients. Between patients and healthy controls, no significant difference in CD8+ Simpson's diversity was found (P=0.060).

This clonotype was seen many times. Its antigen is not yet known. Within one base of it there is no much larger clone, and no base qualities were kept. The rearranged segments are TRBV7-2 and TRBJ2-7; TRBD1 matches 8 bases in the middle. The origin of this receptor is a human donor with aplastic anemia. The specimen was sorted CD4+, CD8+, or CD8+CD57+ T cells (not recorded which) from PBMCs. The CDR3 protein sequence reads: CASSQDRDHEQYF. The DNA is as follows: TGTGCCAGCAGCCAGGACAGGGACCACGAGCAGTACTTC.